Following are 8 T cell receptor beta chains from one sample sequenced in a study of CD8 T cells in ankylosing spondylitis. TCRdb reprocessed the 5' RACE reads with MiXCR, giving one entry per CDR3 protein. The repertoire includes some 140,000 distinct CDR3 sequences, about 10% of them detected once, and over 4% sits in the top ten. Sequenced material: blood, either unsorted or a sorted T cell fraction (not recorded which). These receptors came from a female donor with ankylosing spondylitis or in good health (not recorded which).

V and J are TRBV7-9 and TRBJ1-4; D unresolved. The length of the CDR3 is 14 residues. Germline V CDR1 and CDR2: SEHNR, FQNEAQ (reference sequence). The V and J ends lost 5 bases and 8 bases respectively, with 15 bases between them. For the CDR3, the DNA is TGTGCCAGCAGCGAGTTTGGTGTGGGGGAAAAACTGTTTTTT. This translates into CASSEFGVGEKLFF.

This clonotype came up many times. The V gene is TRBV5-1, the J gene TRBJ2-2; no definite D call. CDR1 is SGHRS and CDR2 is YFSETQ in the germline V gene. V lost 4 bases, J lost 1 base, and 14 bases lay in between. CDR3 length: 16 residues. In DNA form, the CDR3 reads TGCGCCAGCAGCCTCCGACCGAACCTGAACACCGGGGAGCTGTTTTTT. As protein: CASSLRPNLNTGELFF.

This clonotype was picked up many times. The V call is TRBV19, the J call TRBJ1-1, with a tentative D call TRBD1 (5 bases). Trimming pared 4 bases from V and 5 bases from J, leaving 14 bases between. From germline, CDR1 is LNHDA and CDR2 SQIVND (reference sequence). The CDR3 runs to 14 residues. The CDR3 bases are TGTGCCAGTAGTAAAACTAACCAGGGTACTGAAGCTTTCTTT. Encoded protein: CASSKTNQGTEAFF.

Ten or more counts support this clonotype. This sequence joins TRBV20-1 and TRBJ2-7, with a weak D call TRBD2 (5 bases). Germline CDR1 DFQATT, CDR2 SNEGSKA (reference sequence). V lost 1 base and J 7 bases, leaving 8 bases between the germline ends. The CDR3 has 11 residues. The CDR3 coding sequence is TGCAGTGCTAGAGGGACGGGGGAGCAGTACTTC. This translates into CSARGTGEQYF.

This clonotype has a handful of counts. The gene calls are TRBV5-1 and TRBJ2-1; D uncertain. The CDR3 is 16 amino acids. Germline loops: CDR1 SGHRS, CDR2 YFSETQ. V was pared by 4 bases and J by 4 bases, with 18 bases between. The CDR3 region is CASSQPSGGTYNEQFF. CDR3 sequence (DNA): TGCGCCAGCAGCCAGCCTTCGGGCGGAACGTACAATGAGCAGTTCTTC.

A word on this clonotype: A much larger clone is a single base away; this may be a read error. The genes are TRBV21-1 and TRBJ1-2. TRBV21-1 is labeled a pseudogene. The CDR3 has 15 residues. CDR3 region: CTSSKWCRGFYGYTF. The DNA of the CDR3 is TGTACCAGCAGCAAATGGTGTCGGGGATTCTATGGCTACACCTTC.

The table lists this clonotype with many counts. The chain carries TRBV29-1 and TRBJ2-1, with unresolved D. The CDR3 spans 15 residues. Germline lookup yields CDR1 SQVTM and CDR2 ANQGSEA. V was trimmed by 3 bases and J by 7 bases, leaving 19 bases between them. The CDR3 DNA sequence: TGCAGCGTTGAGGAGAGCCAGGCCTTTGGGAATGAGCAGTTCTTC. This sequence encodes CSVEESQAFGNEQFF.

This clonotype was counted ten times or more. The chain uses TRBV18 and TRBJ1-5; unclear D gene. Trimming took off 2 bases at V and 7 bases at J, with 15 bases between the two ends. The V gene's germline CDR1 is KGHSH and CDR2 LQKENI. The CDR3 length is 15 residues. CDR3 sequence: CASSPTDGRRQPQHF. The CDR3 DNA sequence: TGTGCCAGCTCACCAACGGACGGGCGAAGACAGCCCCAGCATTTT.